The 15 T cell receptor beta chains below all came from one sample that was sequenced in a study of CD8 T cells in ankylosing spondylitis. Each CDR3 protein is one row after TCRdb ran MiXCR on the 5' RACE reads. The sample yields around 430,000 distinct CDR3 sequences, 15% to 20% seen once. Overall study results and limits: Seemingly distinctive of ankylosing spondylitis blood was a TCR beta motif formed by eight highly homologous variants.

These receptors' antigens are unknown. The sequenced sample consisted of blood, either unsorted or a sorted T cell fraction (not recorded which). The receptor set was obtained from a male donor with ankylosing spondylitis.

J is TRBJ1-5 and V is TRBV10-3; weak D call: TRBD1 (6 bases). The V end lost 2 bases, the J end lost 3 bases, and 8 bases lay between the germline ends. In germline, CDR1 is ENHRY, CDR2 SYGVKD. The CDR3 spans 14 residues. CDR3 coding DNA: TGTGCCATCAGTGAGGGGGGCTTCAATCAGCCCCAGCATTTT. This sequence encodes CAISEGGFNQPQHF.

This clonotype has a handful of counts. The chain has TRBV5-1 and TRBJ2-5; 10 bases match TRBD2. V lost 2 bases to trimming and J lost 4 bases; unmatched junction nucleotides: 5. CDR1 is SGHRS and CDR2 is YFSETQ in the germline V gene. The CDR3 has 15 amino acids. CDR3 nucleotides: TGCGCCAGCAGCTTTACACTAGCGGGGAGAGAGACCCAGTACTTC. Its translation is CASSFTLAGRETQYF.

The J gene is TRBJ2-7, the V gene TRBV20-1, with TRBD2 matching 7 bases. The CDR3 totals 13 residues. CDR1 is DFQATT, CDR2 SNEGSKA, per germline (reference sequence). V gave up 1 base and J gave up 4 bases; unmatched junction bases: 4. In DNA form, the CDR3 reads TGCAGTGCTAGAGGTCCTAGCGGTTACGAGCAGTACTTC. It is translated as CSARGPSGYEQYF.

The chain carries TRBV20-1 and TRBJ1-4; the D gene is possibly TRBD1 (6 bases). The germline gives CDR1 DFQATT, CDR2 SNEGSKA (reference sequence). CDR3 length: 14 amino acids. V shed 8 bases and J shed 8 bases, with 21 bases lying between them. CDR3 sequence reads: CSPSPSGAGEKLFF. CDR3 nucleotide sequence: TGCAGTCCAAGTCCCTCGGGGGCTGGCGAAAAACTGTTTTTT.

The CDR3 DNA follows: TGTGCCAGCAGCACCACTAGGATCCAGGGAGCTTTCTTT. This gives the protein CASSTTRIQGAFF. The chain couples TRBV11-2 to TRBJ1-1, with D tentatively TRBD1 (5 bases). The ends were cut back, 5 bases at V and 10 bases at J, with 17 bases in the middle. The length of the CDR3 is 13 residues. Germline-derived CDR1 and CDR2 are SGHAT and FQNNGV.

This clonotype was detected a few times. V and J are TRBV12-3 or TRBV12-4 and TRBJ1-4, with 7 bases aligning to TRBD1. Germline trimming cut 5 bases from V and 7 bases from J; bases unmatched to any gene: 7. This CDR3 comprises 14 residues. The CDR3 DNA reads as TGTGCCAGCAGTACGACAGGGTTGAGTGAAAAACTGTTTTTT. It specifies CASSTTGLSEKLFF.

This sequence joins TRBV20-1 and TRBJ2-7; TRBD2 aligns across 7 bases. V trimming: 4 bases; J trimming: 7 bases; junction bases outside the gene matches: 4. The germline gives CDR1 DFQATT, CDR2 SNEGSKA (reference sequence). This CDR3 spans 11 amino acids. CDR3 residues: CSATPGGEQYF. The CDR3 DNA follows: TGCAGTGCTACTCCCGGGGGGGAGCAGTACTTC.

This clonotype was recorded a few times. The V call is TRBV20-1, the J call TRBJ2-5, with 8 nucleotides matching TRBD1. The CDR3 totals 12 residues. The germline CDR1 and CDR2 sequences are DFQATT and SNEGSKA (reference sequence). V lost 6 bases, J lost 5 bases, and 5 bases stayed unmatched. The CDR3 is CSAPAGGETQYF. CDR3 bases: TGCAGTGCCCCCGCAGGGGGCGAGACCCAGTACTTC.

This clonotype was seen a few times. This chain connects TRBV6-1 to TRBJ1-1, with no clear D. CDR3 length: 15 amino acids. Germline CDR1 is MNHNS and CDR2 is SASEGT. The V and J ends lost 10 bases and 2 bases respectively, with 20 bases between them. The CDR3 region has the DNA TGTGCCACCAAACTCGGATTTACACGAAACACTGAAGCTTTCTTT. Translated, it gives CATKLGFTRNTEAFF.

Comments on this clonotype: The junction differs from germline at one of its ends, possibly a read error. This chain joins TRBV20-1 and TRBJ1-1, with a weak D call TRBD1 (6 bases). CDR3 length: 12 amino acids. Per the germline V gene, CDR1 is DFQATT and CDR2 is SNEGSKA (reference sequence). CDR3 loop: CSASTGTPEVFF. CDR3 in DNA: TGCAGTGCTTCGACCGGGACACCTGAAGTTTTCTTT.

This clonotype was found a few times. The chain recombines TRBV7-2 with TRBJ2-7; perhaps TRBD2 as D (5 bases). Germline CDR1 reads SGHTA; CDR2 reads FQGNSA. This CDR3 has 16 amino acids. The V end lost 0 bases, the J end lost 0 bases, and 12 bases lay between the germline ends. The CDR3 sequence is CASSLARALTSYEQYF. The CDR3 DNA reads as TGTGCCAGCAGCTTAGCGCGGGCCCTCACCTCCTACGAGCAGTACTTC.

This clonotype has more than one count but fewer than ten. The V gene is TRBV12-3 or TRBV12-4, the J gene TRBJ1-1; D is possibly TRBD1 (5 bases). Trimming cost V 8 bases and J 11 bases, with 18 bases left between them. The CDR3 consists of 12 residues. The CDR3 loop is CASSWIRGEAFF. The CDR3 DNA reads TGTGCCAGCTCCTGGATAAGGGGCGAGGCTTTCTTT.

V and J are TRBV5-1 and TRBJ1-1, with D perhaps TRBD1 (5 bases). V lost 0 bases and J 6 bases, leaving 21 bases between the germline ends. Germline CDR1 is SGHRS and CDR2 is YFSETQ. The CDR3 consists of 17 residues. The CDR3 region is CASSLARFGAGSPEAFF. CDR3 DNA: TGCGCCAGCAGCTTGGCCCGATTCGGGGCAGGGAGCCCTGAAGCTTTCTTT.

The sample holds many counts of this clonotype. The V and J genes are TRBV20-1 and TRBJ2-2; 7 positions agree with TRBD2. Germline V gene data show CDR1 as DFQATT and CDR2 as SNEGSKA (reference sequence). CDR3 length: 12 amino acids. CDR3 coding DNA: TGCAGCTTCAACGGGGGGACCGGGGAGCTGTTTTTT. Its translation is CSFNGGTGELFF.

The chain recombines TRBV6-1 with TRBJ1-1, with D unclear. Trimming took 3 bases from V and 1 from J, leaving 9 bases between them. The CDR3 consists of 14 residues. CDR1 MNHNS and CDR2 SASEGT come from the germline V gene. CDR3 loop: CASSDTRGNTEAFF. The DNA of the CDR3 is TGTGCCAGCAGTGATACACGCGGGAACACTGAAGCTTTCTTT.